Listed here are 28 T cell receptor beta chains from one sample, sequenced in a study of blood T cell repertoires in COVID-19. Data came from immunoSEQ multiplex PCR; TCRdb stores just in-frame clones and leaves some out. The profile covers 200,000 to 300,000 clones, with 85% to 90% appearing a single time and 3% to 4.5% taken by the ten largest. Sample: peripheral blood. These receptors all come from a woman in her thirties or forties with acute or convalescent COVID-19.

The rearrangement uses TRBV3-1 (or the pseudogene TRBV3-2) and TRBJ1-3; no clear D. CDR1 and CDR2 from the germline V gene are LGHDT and YNNKEL (reference sequence). The CDR3 is made up of 12 amino acids. Trimming cost V 3 bases and J 6 bases, with 6 bases left between them. The CDR3 protein is CASSQRENTIYF. The CDR3 DNA reads TGTGCCAGCAGCCAGAGGGAAAACACCATATATTTT.

In DNA, the CDR3 is TGTGCCAGCAGCCAGGGCCTGGCTAGCGGGGGCACAGATACGCAGTATTTT. It is translated as CASSQGLASGGTDTQYF. The chain combines TRBV4-2 with TRBJ2-3; 9 nucleotides line up with TRBD2. The CDR3 sequence is 17 residues long. The V gene end was trimmed by 3 bases and the J gene end by 1 base; junction bases not matched to a gene: 8. Germline V lookup: CDR1 LGHNA, CDR2 YNFKEQ.

The chain recombines TRBV20-1 with TRBJ1-2; 7 bases fit TRBD1. Germline V gene lookup returns CDR1 DFQATT and CDR2 SNEGSKA (reference sequence). V lost 3 bases, J lost 8 bases, and 6 bases stayed unmatched. The CDR3 is 12 residues long. The CDR3 protein is CSASSGQIGYTF. DNA for the CDR3: TGCAGTGCTAGTTCGGGACAGATCGGCTACACCTTC.

The chain links TRBV7-2 to TRBJ2-3; D is possibly TRBD2 (6 bases). The germline V gene has CDR1 SGHTA and CDR2 FQGNSA. The CDR3 spans 17 residues. Trimming removed 4 bases from V and 0 bases from J, with 17 bases in between. The CDR3 DNA reads TGTGCCAGCAGCTCTCTCGGGCGGGGTGGAAGCACAGATACGCAGTATTTT. The encoded protein is CASSSLGRGGSTDTQYF.

The chain combines TRBV6-2 or TRBV6-3 with TRBJ2-1; 9 positions match TRBD2. J was trimmed by 7 bases and V by 0 bases; bases with no gene match: 7. The CDR3 length is 16 residues. From germline, CDR1 is MNHEY and CDR2 SVGEGT. CDR3 sequence: CASSYSGGGGGNEQFF. CDR3 coding DNA: TGTGCCAGCAGTTACTCTGGCGGGGGGGGAGGTAATGAGCAGTTCTTC.

V is TRBV6-5 and J is TRBJ2-5; tentative D call: TRBD2 (7 bases). The V end lost 6 bases, the J end lost 2 bases, and 16 bases lay between the germline ends. Germline-derived CDR1 and CDR2 are MNHEY and SVGAGI. This CDR3 is 15 amino acids long. The CDR3 loop is CASRPLEGGQETQYF. The CDR3 nucleotides are TGTGCCAGCAGACCTCTCGAGGGGGGGCAAGAGACCCAGTACTTC.

CDR3 nucleotides: TGTGCCAGCAGTTCTGGACAGTCTTACTATGGCTACACCTTC. It encodes CASSSGQSYYGYTF. J is TRBJ1-2 and V is TRBV6-5; tentatively, D is TRBD1 (6 bases). Deletions cut 4 bases from V and 3 bases from J, with 12 bases between. The CDR3 has 14 amino acids. The V gene's germline CDR1 is MNHEY and CDR2 SVGAGI.

The CDR3 is CASSPRAIQETQYF. CDR3 nucleotide sequence: TGTGCCAGCAGTCCCAGGGCCATCCAAGAGACCCAGTACTTC. The gene calls are TRBV5-5 and TRBJ2-5; maybe TRBD1 (5 bases). The CDR3 covers 14 residues. Trimming took 5 bases from V and 1 from J, leaving 12 bases between them. Germline V lookup: CDR1 SGHKS, CDR2 YYEKEE (reference sequence).

This clone was seen only a few times. This chain connects TRBV2 to TRBJ2-1; 9 bases agree with TRBD2. CDR3 size: 15 residues. V shed 8 bases, J shed 4 bases, and the junction held 9 bases outside the gene matches. Germline assignment: CDR1 SNHLY and CDR2 FYNNEI. The CDR3 reads CASLTGGGAYNEQFF. CDR3 coding DNA: TGTGCCAGCCTCACCGGCGGGGGGGCTTACAATGAGCAGTTCTTC.

The rearrangement joins TRBV9 to TRBJ1-2; D not resolved. CDR1 and CDR2 from the germline V gene are SGDLS and YYNGEE. The CDR3 totals 15 residues. V was pared by 0 bases and J by 4 bases, with 13 bases between. CDR3 region: CASSVEATEPYGYTF. The CDR3 nucleotides are TGTGCCAGCAGCGTAGAGGCCACAGAGCCCTATGGCTACACCTTC.

V is TRBV2 and J is TRBJ1-2; 8 nucleotides align to TRBD1. The junction had 10 bases not matched to a gene; V was cut back by 5 bases and J by 8 bases. CDR1 is SNHLY, CDR2 FYNNEI, per germline. CDR3 length: 14 amino acids. The CDR3 DNA is TGTGCCAGCAGTCCGGGACAGGAATCGAGGGGCTACACCTTC. This gives the protein CASSPGQESRGYTF.

This clone was counted a single time. The J gene is TRBJ1-1, the V gene TRBV12-3 or TRBV12-4; D remains unclear. There are 12 residues in the CDR3. V lost 1 base and J lost 2, with 2 bases in between. CDR3 sequence (DNA): TGTGCCAGCAGTTTAGTAAACACTGAAGCTTTCTTT. Translated, it gives CASSLVNTEAFF.

CDR3 sequence (DNA): TGTGCCAGTAGAACCAGGTCTCGGGGATTGAACACTGAAGCTTTCTTT. Translating gives CASRTRSRGLNTEAFF. The chain couples TRBV19 to TRBJ1-1; D gene uncertain. Trimming took 6 bases from V and 0 from J, leaving 17 bases between them. The CDR3 totals 16 residues. The germline V gene has CDR1 LNHDA and CDR2 SQIVND (reference sequence).

V gene TRBV5-4 combines with J gene TRBJ2-1, with D possibly matching TRBD2 (7 bases). The CDR3 loop spans 14 amino acids. V dropped 4 bases and J dropped 9 bases, with 17 bases sitting between them. Germline V CDR1 and CDR2: SGHNT, YYREEE (reference sequence). The CDR3 loop is CASSLGGGPSEQFF. The DNA for the CDR3 is TGTGCCAGCAGCCTTGGGGGGGGGCCTAGTGAGCAGTTCTTC.

As concerns this clone: The junction shows a germline mismatch at one end, possibly a read error. V is TRBV6-6 and J is TRBJ2-3, with D unresolved. From germline, CDR1 is MNHNY and CDR2 SVGAGI (reference sequence). CDR3 length: 12 amino acids. In DNA form, the CDR3 reads TGTGCCAGCAGATACGACTCGGATACGCAATATTTT. The encoded protein is CASRYDSDTQYF.

This sequence joins TRBV18 and TRBJ1-2; the D gene is possibly TRBD1 (6 bases). Per the germline V gene, CDR1 is KGHSH and CDR2 is LQKENI. V was pared by 6 bases and J by 3 bases, with 11 bases between. There are 13 residues in the CDR3. The CDR3 DNA reads as TGTGCCAGCTCCAAGACAGGATACTATGGCTACACCTTC. It yields the protein CASSKTGYYGYTF. Filled out from reference TRBV18 and TRBJ1-2, the complete variable domain reads NAGVMQNPRHLVRRRGQEARLRCSPMKGHSHVYWYRQLPEEGLKFMVYLQKENIIDESGMPKERFSAEFPKEGPSILRIQQVVRGDSAAYFCASSKTGYYGYTFGSGTRLTVV.

The chain is built from TRBV6-2 or TRBV6-3 and TRBJ1-1; D call uncertain. Germline-derived CDR1 and CDR2 are MNHEY and SVGEGT. Trimming pared 2 bases from V and 7 bases from J, leaving 8 bases between. This CDR3 is 12 amino acids long. Here the CDR3 DNA reads TGTGCCAGCAGTTACCCCGAGTTTGAAGCTTTCTTT. The encoded protein is CASSYPEFEAFF.

The chain combines TRBV4-2 with TRBJ1-2, with D tentatively TRBD1 (6 bases). This CDR3 is built from 21 residues. Between the trimmed V and J ends, which lost 1 base and 3 bases, there was a span of 30 bases. CDR1 and CDR2 (germline): LGHNA, YNFKEQ. The CDR3 bases are TGTGCCAGCAGCCAAGTCGGGAATTATAGTCCCGCCAGGGGCCCCGACTATGGCTACACCTTC. This encodes CASSQVGNYSPARGPDYGYTF.

The chain couples TRBV12-5 to TRBJ1-1; D may be TRBD1 (5 bases). The germline V gene encodes CDR1 LGHNT and CDR2 FRNRAP. The CDR3 is 13 amino acids. Between the trimmed V and J ends, which lost 10 bases and 1 base, there was a span of 13 bases. CDR3 nucleotide sequence: TGTGCTACCGCGGGGCAGGGGAACACTGAAGCTTTCTTT. Translated, it gives CATAGQGNTEAFF.

In regard to this clone: The sample holds other DNA sequences that translate to the same CDR3. The chain uses TRBV5-1 and TRBJ1-4, with 7 bases fitting TRBD1. Trimming took 0 bases from V and 6 from J; bases not matched to a gene: 2. CDR3 length equals 14 residues. Looked up from germline, CDR1 is SGHRS and CDR2 is YFSETQ. CDR3 bases: TGCGCCAGCAGCTTGGGACAGGGCTATGAAAAACTGTTTTTT. Protein sequence: CASSLGQGYEKLFF.

The rearrangement links TRBV30 to TRBJ1-2; 8 nucleotides align to TRBD1. CDR3 length: 16 amino acids. V gave up 2 bases and J gave up 4 bases; unmatched junction bases: 12. Germline lookup yields CDR1 GTSNPN and CDR2 SVGIG (reference sequence). DNA for the CDR3: TGTGCCTGGAGTTCCGGACAGGGCTCGGGTTTCTATGGCTACACCTTC. It translates to CAWSSGQGSGFYGYTF.

V usage is TRBV2 and J usage is TRBJ2-1; D not resolved. The CDR3 extends over 14 amino acids. Trimming took 6 bases from V and 1 from J, leaving 10 bases between them. From germline, CDR1 is SNHLY and CDR2 FYNNEI. CDR3 DNA sequence: TGTGCCAGCAGCAGTGACAAATCCTACAATGAGCAGTTCTTC. The encoded protein is CASSSDKSYNEQFF.

The chain recombines TRBV24-1 with TRBJ1-2, with 8 positions matching TRBD1. Germline V lookup: CDR1 KGHDR, CDR2 SFDVKD. The CDR3 has 14 residues. The ends lost 3 bases at V and 5 bases at J; junction bases unmatched: 4. The DNA for the CDR3 is TGTGCCACCAGTGATCCCCACAGGGGGTATGGCTACACCTTC. Encoded protein: CATSDPHRGYGYTF.

The V call is TRBV12-3 or TRBV12-4, the J call TRBJ1-2; no clear D gene. The length of the CDR3 is 13 residues. Trimming pared 3 bases from V and 4 bases from J, leaving 9 bases between. The chain's CDR3 is CASSFGSVYGYTF. The CDR3 DNA sequence: TGTGCCAGCAGTTTCGGGTCCGTCTATGGCTACACCTTC.

The gene calls are TRBV19 and TRBJ1-1; D uncertain. V dropped 3 bases and J dropped 0 bases, with 11 bases sitting between them. CDR1 and CDR2 from the germline V gene are LNHDA and SQIVND (reference sequence). CDR3 length: 15 amino acids. The CDR3 loop reads CASSISYTMNTEAFF. DNA of the CDR3: TGTGCCAGTAGTATTTCTTACACAATGAACACTGAAGCTTTCTTT.

This clone was found a few times. The rearrangement uses TRBV2 and TRBJ2-5; D is perhaps TRBD1 (5 bases). This CDR3 is built from 13 residues. Trimming took off 3 bases at V and 4 bases at J, with 9 bases between the two ends. Germline CDR1 reads SNHLY; CDR2 reads FYNNEI. CDR3 DNA: TGTGCCAGCAGTGAGGGGCCGAGAGAGACCCAGTACTTC. It is translated as CASSEGPRETQYF.

The CDR3 protein is CASSESGGGEPQHF. DNA for the CDR3: TGTGCCAGCAGTGAATCAGGGGGTGGTGAGCCCCAGCATTTT. The rearrangement joins TRBV2 to TRBJ1-5; 7 nucleotides agree with TRBD1. The V gene's germline CDR1 is SNHLY and CDR2 FYNNEI. After removal of 2 bases from V and 8 bases from J, the junction contained 6 bases not matched to a gene. CDR3 length equals 14 residues.

The V gene is TRBV14, the J gene TRBJ2-5, with unresolved D. This CDR3 contains 13 residues. The V and J ends lost 4 bases and 2 bases respectively, with 8 bases between them. Germline V gene sequence: CDR1 SGHDN, CDR2 FVKESK. CDR3 protein: CASSLLRQETQYF. The CDR3 DNA reads TGTGCCAGCAGCCTACTTCGGCAAGAGACCCAGTACTTC.